Following are 5 T cell receptor beta chains from one sample sequenced in a study of Graves' ophthalmopathy and Graves' hyperthyroidism. Amplifying from RNA transcripts, the study obtained TCR beta CDR3 regions. An initial RT-PCR round employing HTBI primers preceded a second-round multiplex PCR. TCRdb re-called the multiplex PCR reads with MiXCR, one entry per CDR3 protein. This sample has 450,000 or so distinct CDR3 sequences, with approximately 14% found just once. The sample taken for sequencing was blood. The receptor source for this set is a young woman with Graves' ophthalmopathy.

This clonotype came up a few times. The chain joins TRBV4-3 to TRBJ2-2; either TRBD1 or TRBD2 may fit D (5 bases each). V lost 5 bases to trimming and J lost 7 bases, with 17 bases between them. This CDR3 comprises 15 residues. Germline V gene lookup returns CDR1 LGHNA and CDR2 YSLEER. CDR3 nucleotide sequence: TGCGCCAGCAGCGAACGGGACGGAGGAATCGGGGAGCTGTTTTTT. It is translated as CASSERDGGIGELFF.

This clonotype appeared many times. This chain uses TRBV6-5 with TRBJ1-1; weak D call: TRBD1 (5 bases). Trimming pared 2 bases from V and 1 base from J, leaving 11 bases between. The CDR3 runs to 15 residues. The germline CDR1 and CDR2 sequences are MNHEY and SVGAGI. The CDR3 sequence is CASSYRVTANTEAFF. The CDR3 DNA follows: TGTGCCAGCAGTTACCGAGTGACAGCGAACACTGAAGCTTTCTTT.

The V and J genes are TRBV12-3 or TRBV12-4 and TRBJ2-7, with D possibly called TRBD1 or TRBD2 (5 bases each). The V and J ends lost 6 bases and 2 bases respectively, with 17 bases between them. This CDR3 is 15 amino acids long. CDR3 nucleotide sequence: TGTGCCAGCAGGGCGACCCGGGACGGACCCTACGAGCAGTACTTC. Translated: CASRATRDGPYEQYF.

This clonotype was picked up many times. CDR3 DNA sequence: TGTGCCAGCAGTGAGTACGGGACTACTAACTATGGCTACACCTTC. Translated, it gives CASSEYGTTNYGYTF. The gene calls are TRBV6-1 and TRBJ1-2; D is possibly TRBD1 (5 bases). V shed 3 bases and J shed 0 bases, with 11 bases lying between them. This CDR3 has 15 amino acids. Per the germline V gene, CDR1 is MNHNS and CDR2 is SASEGT.

In its sample, this clonotype was seen a few times. The V gene is TRBV28, the J gene TRBJ1-5; 9 positions match TRBD1. V gave up 5 bases and J gave up 6 bases; unmatched junction bases: 17. Germline V CDR1 and CDR2: MDHEN, SYDVKM. CDR3 size: 18 residues. CDR3 DNA: TGTGCCAGCAGTACCAGCTCCGGGACAGGGTACTATAGTCAGCCCCAGCATTTT. Translation: CASSTSSGTGYYSQPQHF.